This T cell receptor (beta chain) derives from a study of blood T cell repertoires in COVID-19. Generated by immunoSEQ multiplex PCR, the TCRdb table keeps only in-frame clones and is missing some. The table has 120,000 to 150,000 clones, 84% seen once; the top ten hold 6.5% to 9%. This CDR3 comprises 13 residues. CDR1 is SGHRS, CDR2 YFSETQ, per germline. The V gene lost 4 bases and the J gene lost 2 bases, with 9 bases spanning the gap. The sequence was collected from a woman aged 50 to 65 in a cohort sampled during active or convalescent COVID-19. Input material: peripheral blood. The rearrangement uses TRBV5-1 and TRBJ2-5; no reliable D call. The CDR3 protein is CASSPAEQETQYF. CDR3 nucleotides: TGCGCCAGCAGCCCCGCGGAACAAGAGACCCAGTACTTC.